Reported below is one T cell receptor beta chain. Antigen specificity is unknown. The data are from a study of T cell responses to AZD1222 COVID-19 vaccine. In germline, CDR1 is LNHNV, CDR2 YYDKDF (reference sequence). Trimming shortened V by 0 bases and J by 3 bases, and 12 bases separated the two germline ends. CDR3 size: 15 residues. Sequencing was performed with immunoSEQ multiplex PCR; in TCRdb, only in-frame clones are kept and a portion is missing. The sample lists approximately 180,000 clones; about 89% were seen once. General observations from the study: Spike was spanned by vaccine-associated CD4 TCRs, which were dominant at 160-218 and 743-854. No day 14 peak samples; only post-peak repertoires were characterized.

The chain couples TRBV15 to TRBJ2-7; possible D gene TRBD2, 6 bases. The material sequenced was peripheral blood, taken on day 0 of AZD1222 vaccination. The source of this sequence is an adult in good health. This CDR3 is CATSRDLRRDYEQYF. CDR3 in DNA: TGTGCCACCAGCAGAGATCTTCGGAGGGACTACGAGCAGTACTTC.